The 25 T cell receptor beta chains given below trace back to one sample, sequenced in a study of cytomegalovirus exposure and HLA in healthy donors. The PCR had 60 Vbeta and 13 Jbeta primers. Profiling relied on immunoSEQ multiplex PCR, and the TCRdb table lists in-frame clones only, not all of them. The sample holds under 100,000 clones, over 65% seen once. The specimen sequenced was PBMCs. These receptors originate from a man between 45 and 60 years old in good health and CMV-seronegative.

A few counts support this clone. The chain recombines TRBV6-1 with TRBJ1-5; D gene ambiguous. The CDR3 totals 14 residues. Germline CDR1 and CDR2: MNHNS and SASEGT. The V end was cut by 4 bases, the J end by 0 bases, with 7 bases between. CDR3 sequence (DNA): TGTGCCAGCAGTGCCACTTATAGCAATCAGCCCCAGCATTTT. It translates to CASSATYSNQPQHF.

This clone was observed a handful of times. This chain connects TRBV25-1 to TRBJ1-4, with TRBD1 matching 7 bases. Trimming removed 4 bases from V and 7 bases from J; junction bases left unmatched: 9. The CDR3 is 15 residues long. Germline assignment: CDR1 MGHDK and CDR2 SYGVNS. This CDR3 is CASSGNRGRGEKLFF. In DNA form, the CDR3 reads TGTGCCAGCAGTGGTAACAGGGGACGGGGTGAAAAACTGTTTTTT.

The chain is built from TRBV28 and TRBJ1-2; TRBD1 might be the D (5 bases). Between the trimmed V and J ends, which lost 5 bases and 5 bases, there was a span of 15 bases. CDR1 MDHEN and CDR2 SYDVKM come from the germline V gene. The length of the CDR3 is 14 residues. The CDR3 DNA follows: TGTGCCAGCAGTCCGGGATCTGGGACTTATGGCTACACCTTC. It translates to CASSPGSGTYGYTF.

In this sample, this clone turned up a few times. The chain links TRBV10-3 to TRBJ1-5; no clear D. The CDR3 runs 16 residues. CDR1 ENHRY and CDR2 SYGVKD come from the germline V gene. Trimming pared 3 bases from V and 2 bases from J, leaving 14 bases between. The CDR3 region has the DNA TGTGCCATCAGTGATGGGCAGACCGGTGGCAATCAGCCCCAGCATTTT. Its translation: CAISDGQTGGNQPQHF.

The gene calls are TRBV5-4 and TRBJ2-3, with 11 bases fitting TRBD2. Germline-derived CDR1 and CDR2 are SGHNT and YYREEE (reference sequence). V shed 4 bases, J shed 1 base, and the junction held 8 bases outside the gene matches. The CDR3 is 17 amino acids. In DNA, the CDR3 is TGTGCCAGCAGCGGGAAACTAGCGGGGGAGGGCACAGATACGCAGTATTTT. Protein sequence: CASSGKLAGEGTDTQYF.

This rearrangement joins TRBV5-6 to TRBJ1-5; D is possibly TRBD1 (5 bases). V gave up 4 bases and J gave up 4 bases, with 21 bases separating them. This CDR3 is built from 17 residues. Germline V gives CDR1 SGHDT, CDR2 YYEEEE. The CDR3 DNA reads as TGTGCCAGCAGCCCGGAGCGAGGGCCCGGGGGTAATCAGCCCCAGCATTTT. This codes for CASSPERGPGGNQPQHF.

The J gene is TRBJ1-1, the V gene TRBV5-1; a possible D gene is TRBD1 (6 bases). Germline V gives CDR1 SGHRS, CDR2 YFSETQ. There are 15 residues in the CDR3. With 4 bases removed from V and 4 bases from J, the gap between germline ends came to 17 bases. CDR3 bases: TGCGCCAGCAGCCCCGGTAACAGGGATGTCACTGAAGCTTTCTTT. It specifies CASSPGNRDVTEAFF.

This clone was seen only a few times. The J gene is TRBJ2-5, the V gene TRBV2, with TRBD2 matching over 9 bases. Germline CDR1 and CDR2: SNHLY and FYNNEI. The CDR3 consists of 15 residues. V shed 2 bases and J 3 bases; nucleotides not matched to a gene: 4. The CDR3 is CASSEMRLAEETQYF. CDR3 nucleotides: TGTGCCAGCAGTGAAATGCGACTAGCGGAAGAGACCCAGTACTTC.

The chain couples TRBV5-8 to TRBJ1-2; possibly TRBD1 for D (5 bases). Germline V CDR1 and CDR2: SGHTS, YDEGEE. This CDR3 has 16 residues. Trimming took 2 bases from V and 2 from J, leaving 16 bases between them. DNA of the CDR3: TGTGCCAGCAGCTTTGGACCTACTCGGGGGAACTATGGCTACACCTTC. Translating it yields CASSFGPTRGNYGYTF.

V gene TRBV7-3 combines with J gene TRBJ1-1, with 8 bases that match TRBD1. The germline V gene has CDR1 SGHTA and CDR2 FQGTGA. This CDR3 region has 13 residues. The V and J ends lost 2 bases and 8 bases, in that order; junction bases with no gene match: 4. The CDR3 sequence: CASSLLGQGEAFF. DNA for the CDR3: TGTGCCAGCAGCTTACTTGGACAGGGAGAAGCTTTCTTT.

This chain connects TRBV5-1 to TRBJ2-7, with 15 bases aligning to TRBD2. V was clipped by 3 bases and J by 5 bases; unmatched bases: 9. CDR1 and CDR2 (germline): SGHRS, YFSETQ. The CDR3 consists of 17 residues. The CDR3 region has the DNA TGCGCCAGCAGCTCGGGGACTAGCGGGGGGTCTGTCCACGAGCAGTACTTC. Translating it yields CASSSGTSGGSVHEQYF.

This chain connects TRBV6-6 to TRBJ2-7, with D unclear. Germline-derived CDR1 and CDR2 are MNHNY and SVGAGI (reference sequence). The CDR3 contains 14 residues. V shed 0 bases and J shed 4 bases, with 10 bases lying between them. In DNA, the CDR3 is TGTGCCAGCAGTTACTCGGCAGGTTTGTACGAGCAGTACTTC. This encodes CASSYSAGLYEQYF.

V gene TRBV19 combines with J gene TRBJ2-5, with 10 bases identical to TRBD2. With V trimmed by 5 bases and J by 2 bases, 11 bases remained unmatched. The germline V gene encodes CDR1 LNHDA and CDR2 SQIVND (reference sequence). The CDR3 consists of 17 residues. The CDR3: CASSSNELAGHQETQYF. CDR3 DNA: TGTGCCAGTAGTTCCAATGAACTAGCGGGGCATCAAGAGACCCAGTACTTC. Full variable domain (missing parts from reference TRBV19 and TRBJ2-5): DGGITQSPKYLFRKEGQNVTLSCEQNLNHDAMYWYRQDPGQGLRLIYYSQIVNDFQKGDIAEGYSVSREKKESFPLTVTSAQKNPTAFYLCASSSNELAGHQETQYFGPGTRLLVL.

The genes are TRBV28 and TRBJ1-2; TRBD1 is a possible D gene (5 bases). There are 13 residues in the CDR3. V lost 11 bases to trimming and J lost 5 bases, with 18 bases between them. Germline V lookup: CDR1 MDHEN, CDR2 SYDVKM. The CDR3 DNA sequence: TGTGCCGGGACGGGGGGTGGCGCTTATGGCTACACCTTC. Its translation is CAGTGGGAYGYTF.

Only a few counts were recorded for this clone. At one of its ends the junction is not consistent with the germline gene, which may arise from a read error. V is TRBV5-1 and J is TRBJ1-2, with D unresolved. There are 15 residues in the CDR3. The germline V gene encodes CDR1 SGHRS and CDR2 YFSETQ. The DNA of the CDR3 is TGTGCCAGCAGCTTGGTACTACTGTCTAACTATGGCTACACCTTC. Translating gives CASSLVLLSNYGYTF.

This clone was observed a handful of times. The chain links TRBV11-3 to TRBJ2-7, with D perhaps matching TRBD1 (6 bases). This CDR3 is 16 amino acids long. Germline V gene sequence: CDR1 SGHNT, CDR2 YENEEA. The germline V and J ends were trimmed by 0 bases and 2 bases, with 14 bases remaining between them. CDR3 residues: CASSLDTQGITYEQYF. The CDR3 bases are TGTGCCAGCAGCTTAGATACCCAGGGGATCACCTACGAGCAGTACTTC.

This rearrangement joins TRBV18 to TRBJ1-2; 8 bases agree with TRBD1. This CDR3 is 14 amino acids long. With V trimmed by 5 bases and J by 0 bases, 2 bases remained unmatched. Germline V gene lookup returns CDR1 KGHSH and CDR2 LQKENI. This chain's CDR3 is CASSTTGANYGYTF. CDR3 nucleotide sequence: TGTGCCAGCTCAACGACAGGGGCTAACTATGGCTACACCTTC. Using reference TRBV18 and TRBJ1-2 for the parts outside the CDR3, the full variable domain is NAGVMQNPRHLVRRRGQEARLRCSPMKGHSHVYWYRQLPEEGLKFMVYLQKENIIDESGMPKERFSAEFPKEGPSILRIQQVVRGDSAAYFCASSTTGANYGYTFGSGTRLTVV.

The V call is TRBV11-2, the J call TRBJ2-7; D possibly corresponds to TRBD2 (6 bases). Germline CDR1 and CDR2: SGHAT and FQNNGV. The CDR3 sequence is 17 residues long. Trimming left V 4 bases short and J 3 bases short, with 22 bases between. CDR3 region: CASSSPLQEGTYYEQYF. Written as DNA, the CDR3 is TGTGCCAGCAGCTCACCCTTACAGGAGGGGACTTACTACGAGCAGTACTTC.

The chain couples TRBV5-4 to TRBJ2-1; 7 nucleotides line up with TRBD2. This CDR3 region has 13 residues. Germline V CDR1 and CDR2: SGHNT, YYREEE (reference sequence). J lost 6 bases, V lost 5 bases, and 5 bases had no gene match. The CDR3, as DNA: TGTGCCAGCAGGACTAGCCCAAGCAATGAGCAGTTCTTC. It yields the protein CASRTSPSNEQFF.

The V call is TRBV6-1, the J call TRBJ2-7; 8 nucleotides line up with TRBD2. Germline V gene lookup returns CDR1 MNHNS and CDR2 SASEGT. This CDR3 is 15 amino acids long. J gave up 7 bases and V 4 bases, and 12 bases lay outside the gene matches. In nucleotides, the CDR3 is TGTGCCAGCAGTGTGGGTCGAGCGGGGGCGGGGGAGCAGTACTTC. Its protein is CASSVGRAGAGEQYF.

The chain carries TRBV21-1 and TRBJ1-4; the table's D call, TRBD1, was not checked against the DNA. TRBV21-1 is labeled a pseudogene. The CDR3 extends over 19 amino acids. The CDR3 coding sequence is TGTGCCAGCAGCGTGACGGGACAACACTCCGAGGCAACTAATGAAAAACTGTTTTTT. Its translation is CASSVTGQHSEATNEKLFF.

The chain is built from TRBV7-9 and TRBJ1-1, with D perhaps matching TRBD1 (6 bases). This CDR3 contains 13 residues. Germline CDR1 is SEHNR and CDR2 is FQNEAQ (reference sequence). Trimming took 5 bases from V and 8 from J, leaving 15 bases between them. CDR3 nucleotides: TGTGCCAGCAGCCGCGGACAGAAAGAAGAAGCTTTCTTT. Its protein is CASSRGQKEEAFF. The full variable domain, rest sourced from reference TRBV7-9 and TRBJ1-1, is DTGVSQNPRHKITKRGQNVTFRCDPISEHNRLYWYRQTLGQGPEFLTYFQNEAQLEKSRLLSDRFSAERPKGSFSTLEIQRTEQGDSAMYLCASSRGQKEEAFFGQGTRLTVV.

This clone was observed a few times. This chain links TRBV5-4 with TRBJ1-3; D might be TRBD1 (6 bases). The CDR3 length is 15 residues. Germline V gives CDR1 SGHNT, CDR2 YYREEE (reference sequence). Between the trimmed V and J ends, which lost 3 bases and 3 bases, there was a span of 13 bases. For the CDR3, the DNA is TGTGCCAGCAGCTCCCAGGGGTCGGATGGAAACACCATATATTTT. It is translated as CASSSQGSDGNTIYF.

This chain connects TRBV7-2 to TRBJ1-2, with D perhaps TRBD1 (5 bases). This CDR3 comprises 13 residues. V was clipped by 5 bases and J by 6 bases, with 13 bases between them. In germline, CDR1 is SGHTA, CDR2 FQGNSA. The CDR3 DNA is TGTGCCAGCAGCCCCGGGAGGGACCATGGCTACACCTTC. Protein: CASSPGRDHGYTF.

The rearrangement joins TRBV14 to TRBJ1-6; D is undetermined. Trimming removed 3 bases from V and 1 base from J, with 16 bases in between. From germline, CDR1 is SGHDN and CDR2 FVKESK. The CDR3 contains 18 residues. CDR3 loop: CASSHQDRGGSYNSPLHF. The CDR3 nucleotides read TGTGCCAGCAGCCATCAGGACCGGGGAGGGTCCTATAATTCACCCCTCCACTTT.